This T cell receptor (beta chain) was sequenced in a study of radiation and T cells in renal cell carcinoma. The protocol was immunoSEQ multiplex PCR, while the TCRdb copy is restricted to in-frame clones and leaves out a portion. Seen here are around 100,000 clones, 80% to 90% observed once, and the top ten hold 6.5% to 8%. Trimming removed 4 bases from V and 6 bases from J, with 19 bases in between. Germline CDR1 SGDLS, CDR2 YYNGEE. This CDR3 is 16 amino acids long. Sample time point: blood 4 weeks post-SBRT, at nephrectomy. Treatment noted: 15 Gy SBRT to primary tumor, nephrectomy 4 weeks later. Blood was sampled at baseline, 2 weeks and 4 weeks after SBRT.

Here the sequenced sample was blood, taken from a patient whose treatment included radiotherapy and nephrectomy. This sequence was found in a man aged 55 to 70 with renal cell carcinoma. The gene calls are TRBV9 and TRBJ1-4, with D tentatively TRBD1 (5 bases). CDR3 DNA sequence: TGTGCCAGCAGCCCCTCCGGGGGGGACTCTTATGAAAAACTGTTTTTT. Encoded protein: CASSPSGGDSYEKLFF.